The 10 T cell receptor beta chains below come from one sample, sequenced in a study of regulatory T cells in long-lasting Graves disease. In building TCR beta libraries, iRepertoire HTBI primers were used together with Arm-PCR of CDR3 regions. Using its own MiXCR run on the multiplex PCR reads, TCRdb lists one record per CDR3 protein. Among about 430,000 distinct CDR3 sequences listed, 15% were seen once. Time point reported: newly diagnosed GD, antithyroid drugs for less than 3 months. Extracted PBMC RNA gave rise to the TCR library. This sample was also put to use in a study of T cells in Graves' hyperthyroidism and ophthalmopathy.

The sample consisted of peripheral blood mononuclear cells (PBMCs), taken at new diagnosis, from a patient treated with antithyroid drugs. The receptor set was obtained from a woman aged 40 to 50 with Graves disease.

This clonotype has only a few counts. The chain recombines TRBV12-3 or TRBV12-4 with TRBJ1-5; 7 nucleotides match TRBD1. After removal of 5 bases from V and 6 bases from J, the junction contained 4 bases not matched to a gene. This CDR3 is built from 13 residues. CDR3 sequence: CASSPGTAQPQHF. The CDR3 DNA reads TGTGCCAGCAGTCCCGGGACAGCTCAGCCCCAGCATTTT.

This clonotype has a handful of counts. The V and J genes are TRBV19 and TRBJ2-1; 7 nucleotides line up with TRBD2. The V gene's germline CDR1 is LNHDA and CDR2 SQIVND (reference sequence). Trimming at V came to 5 bases and at J to 3 bases, leaving 13 bases not matched to a gene. CDR3 size: 17 residues. CDR3 loop: CASSSRPSTSVYNEQFF. CDR3 coding DNA: TGTGCCAGTAGTTCGCGCCCCTCTACTAGCGTCTACAATGAGCAGTTCTTC.

This clonotype appeared many times. V gene TRBV27 combines with J gene TRBJ1-2, with 7 bases matching TRBD1. With 5 bases clipped from V and 3 bases from J, the junction kept 6 bases outside the gene matches. This CDR3 is 14 amino acids long. Germline-derived CDR1 and CDR2 are MNHEY and SMNVEV (reference sequence). The CDR3 nucleotides are TGTGCCAGCAGTCCCGACAGGGTCGACTATGGCTACACCTTC. Amino acid sequence: CASSPDRVDYGYTF.

This clonotype was seen at least ten times. V gene TRBV14 combines with J gene TRBJ1-3; 7 bases agree with TRBD1. Germline CDR1 SGHDN, CDR2 FVKESK. J gave up 2 bases and V 4 bases, and 5 bases lay outside the gene matches. CDR3 length: 15 residues. CDR3 sequence reads: CASSRTGTAGNTIYF. The CDR3 nucleotides are TGTGCCAGCAGCCGCACAGGGACAGCTGGAAACACCATATATTTT.

The table lists this clonotype with many counts. The chain has TRBV19 and TRBJ2-1; the match to TRBD2 covers 7 bases. Germline CDR1 is LNHDA and CDR2 is SQIVND (reference sequence). V shed 1 base, J shed 0 bases, and the junction held 6 bases outside the gene matches. This CDR3 contains 17 residues. For the CDR3, the DNA is TGTGCCAGTAGTATAGGGAGCGGGGCGAGCTCCTACAATGAGCAGTTCTTC. Translated, it gives CASSIGSGASSYNEQFF.

In this sample, this clonotype turned up many times. The V gene is TRBV9, the J gene TRBJ2-7; D is unresolved. The CDR3 length is 11 residues. Trimming took 3 bases from V and 2 from J, leaving 3 bases between them. Germline V CDR1 and CDR2: SGDLS, YYNGEE. The CDR3 protein is CASSGAYEQYF. Written as DNA, the CDR3 is TGTGCCAGCAGCGGGGCCTACGAGCAGTACTTC.

The table lists this clonotype with many counts. V is TRBV12-3 or TRBV12-4 and J is TRBJ2-5; 10 bases are shared with TRBD1. With 7 bases clipped from V and 6 bases from J, the junction kept 11 bases outside the gene matches. The CDR3 sequence is 15 residues long. As DNA, the CDR3 is TGTGCCAGCACCCCGGACAGGGGGATGATAAAGACCCAGTACTTC. This sequence encodes CASTPDRGMIKTQYF.

This clonotype was recorded a few times. The chain recombines TRBV25-1 with TRBJ2-1; D possibly corresponds to TRBD2 (5 bases). The ends were cut back, 1 base at V and 5 bases at J, with 9 bases in the middle. The CDR3 is 14 residues long. The germline CDR1 and CDR2 sequences are MGHDK and SYGVNS. The CDR3 loop reads CASSESGSNNEQFF. Written as DNA, the CDR3 is TGTGCCAGCAGTGAATCTGGGAGCAACAATGAGCAGTTCTTC. Together with reference TRBV25-1 and TRBJ2-1, the CDR3 gives the full variable domain: EADIYQTPRYLVIGTGKKITLECSQTMGHDKMYWYQQDPGMELHLIHYSYGVNSTEKGDLSSESTVSRIRTEHFPLTLESARPSHTSQYLCASSESGSNNEQFFGPGTRLTVL.

This clonotype was recorded at least ten times. The V call is TRBV20-1, the J call TRBJ2-1, with 7 positions matching TRBD2. V was pared by 1 base and J by 7 bases, with 7 bases of the junction left unmatched. The germline V gene has CDR1 DFQATT and CDR2 SNEGSKA (reference sequence). CDR3 length: 14 amino acids. The CDR3 DNA reads TGCAGTGCTAGAGCGGGGGGAGCATTGAATGAGCAGTTCTTC. The encoded protein is CSARAGGALNEQFF.

The V call is TRBV11-1, the J call TRBJ2-1, with D hard to call. The germline V gene encodes CDR1 SGHAT and CDR2 FQDESV (reference sequence). V lost 7 bases to trimming and J lost 1 base, with 11 bases between them. This CDR3 is 14 amino acids long. CDR3 amino acids: CASTSFGSYNEQFF. CDR3 bases: TGTGCCAGCACCTCCTTTGGGTCCTACAATGAGCAGTTCTTC.